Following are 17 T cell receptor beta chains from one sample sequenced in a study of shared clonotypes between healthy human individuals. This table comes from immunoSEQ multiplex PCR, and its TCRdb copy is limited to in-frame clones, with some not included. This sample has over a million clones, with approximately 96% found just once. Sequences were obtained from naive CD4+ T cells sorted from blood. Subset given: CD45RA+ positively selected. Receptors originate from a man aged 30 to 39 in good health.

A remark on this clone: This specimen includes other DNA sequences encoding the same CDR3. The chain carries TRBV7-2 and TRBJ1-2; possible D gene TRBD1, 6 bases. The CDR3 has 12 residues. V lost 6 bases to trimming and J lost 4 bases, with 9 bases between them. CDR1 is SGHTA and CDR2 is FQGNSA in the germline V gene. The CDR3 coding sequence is TGTGCCAGCAGTTCGACAGGCTATGGCTACACCTTC. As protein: CASSSTGYGYTF. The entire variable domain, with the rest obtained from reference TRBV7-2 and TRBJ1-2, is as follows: GAGVSQSPSNKVTEKGKDVELRCDPISGHTALYWYRQSLGQGLEFLIYFQGNSAPDKSGLPSDRFSAERTGGSVSTLTIQRTQQEDSAVYLCASSSTGYGYTFGSGTRLTVV.

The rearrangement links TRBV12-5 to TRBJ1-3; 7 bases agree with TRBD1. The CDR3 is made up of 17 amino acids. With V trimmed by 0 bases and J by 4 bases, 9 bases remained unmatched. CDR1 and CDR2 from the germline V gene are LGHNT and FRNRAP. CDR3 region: CASGLVPGQRFGNTIYF. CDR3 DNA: TGTGCTAGTGGTTTGGTACCGGGACAGAGATTCGGAAACACCATATATTTT.

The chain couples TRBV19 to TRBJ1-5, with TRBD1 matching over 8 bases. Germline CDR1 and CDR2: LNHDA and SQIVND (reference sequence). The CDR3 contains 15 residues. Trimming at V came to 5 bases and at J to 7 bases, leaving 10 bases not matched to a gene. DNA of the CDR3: TGTGCCAGTAGTTCGAGCCTGACAGGGGTCCAGCCCCAGCATTTT. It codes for CASSSSLTGVQPQHF. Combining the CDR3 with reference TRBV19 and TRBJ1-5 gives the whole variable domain DGGITQSPKYLFRKEGQNVTLSCEQNLNHDAMYWYRQDPGQGLRLIYYSQIVNDFQKGDIAEGYSVSREKKESFPLTVTSAQKNPTAFYLCASSSSLTGVQPQHFGDGTRLSIL.

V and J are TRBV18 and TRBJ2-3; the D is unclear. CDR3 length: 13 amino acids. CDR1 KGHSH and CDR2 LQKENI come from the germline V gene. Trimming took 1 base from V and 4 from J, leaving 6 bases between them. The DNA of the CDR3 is TGTGCCAGCTCACCACTGTCCGCAGATACGCAGTATTTT. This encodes CASSPLSADTQYF.

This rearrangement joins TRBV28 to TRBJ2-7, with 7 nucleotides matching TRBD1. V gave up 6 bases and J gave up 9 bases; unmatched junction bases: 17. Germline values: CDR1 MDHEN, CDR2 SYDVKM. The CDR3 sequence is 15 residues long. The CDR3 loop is CASSPSLGFSGGQYF. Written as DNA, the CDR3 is TGTGCCAGCAGCCCATCCCTGGGGTTTTCAGGGGGGCAGTACTTC.

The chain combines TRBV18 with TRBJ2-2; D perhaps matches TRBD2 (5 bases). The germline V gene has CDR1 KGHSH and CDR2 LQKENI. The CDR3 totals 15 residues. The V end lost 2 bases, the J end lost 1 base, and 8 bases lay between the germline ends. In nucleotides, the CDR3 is TGTGCCAGCTCACCAACCGGGAAGAACACCGGGGAGCTGTTTTTT. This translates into CASSPTGKNTGELFF.

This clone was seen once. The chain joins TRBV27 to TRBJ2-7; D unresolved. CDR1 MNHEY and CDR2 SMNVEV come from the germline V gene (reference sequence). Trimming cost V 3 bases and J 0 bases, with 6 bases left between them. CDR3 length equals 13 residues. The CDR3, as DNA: TGTGCCAGCAGTTTTAAGGACTCCTACGAGCAGTACTTC. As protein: CASSFKDSYEQYF.

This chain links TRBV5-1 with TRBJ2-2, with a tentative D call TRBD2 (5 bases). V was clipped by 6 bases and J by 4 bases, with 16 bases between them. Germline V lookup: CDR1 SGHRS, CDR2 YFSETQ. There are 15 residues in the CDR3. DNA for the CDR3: TGCGCCAGCAAAAAGGGTTTACGGGGCACCGGGGAGCTGTTTTTT. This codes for CASKKGLRGTGELFF.

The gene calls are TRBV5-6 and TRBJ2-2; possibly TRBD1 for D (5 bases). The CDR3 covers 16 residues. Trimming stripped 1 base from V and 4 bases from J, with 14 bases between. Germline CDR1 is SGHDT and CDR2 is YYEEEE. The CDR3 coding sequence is TGTGCCAGCAGCTTGAGACAGACCGAAAGCACCGGGGAGCTGTTTTTT. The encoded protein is CASSLRQTESTGELFF.

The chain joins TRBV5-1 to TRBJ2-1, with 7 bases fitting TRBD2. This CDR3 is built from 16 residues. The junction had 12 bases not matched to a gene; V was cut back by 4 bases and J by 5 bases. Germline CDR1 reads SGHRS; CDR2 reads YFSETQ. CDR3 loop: CASSGNGEGLDNEQFF. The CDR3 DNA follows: TGCGCCAGCAGCGGGAATGGGGAGGGCCTCGACAATGAGCAGTTCTTC.

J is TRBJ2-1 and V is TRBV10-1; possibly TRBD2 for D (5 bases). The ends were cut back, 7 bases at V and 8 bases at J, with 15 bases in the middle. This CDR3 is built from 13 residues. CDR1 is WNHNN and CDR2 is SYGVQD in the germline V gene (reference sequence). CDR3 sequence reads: CASKSGVSHEQFF. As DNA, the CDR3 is TGCGCCAGCAAGTCCGGGGTATCGCATGAGCAGTTCTTC.

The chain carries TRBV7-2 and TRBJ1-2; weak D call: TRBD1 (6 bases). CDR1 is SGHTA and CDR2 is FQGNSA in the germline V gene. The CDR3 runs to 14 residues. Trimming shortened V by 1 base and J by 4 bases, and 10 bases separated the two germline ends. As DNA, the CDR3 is TGTGCCAGCAGCTTAGACAGGGCAGGCTATGGCTACACCTTC. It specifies CASSLDRAGYGYTF.

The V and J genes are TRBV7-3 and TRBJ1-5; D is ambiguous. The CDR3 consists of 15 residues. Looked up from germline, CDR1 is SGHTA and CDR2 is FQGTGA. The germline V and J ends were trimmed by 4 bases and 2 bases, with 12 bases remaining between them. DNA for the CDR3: TGTGCCAGCAGCTCGGAGGCACCACGCAATCAGCCCCAGCATTTT. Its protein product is CASSSEAPRNQPQHF.

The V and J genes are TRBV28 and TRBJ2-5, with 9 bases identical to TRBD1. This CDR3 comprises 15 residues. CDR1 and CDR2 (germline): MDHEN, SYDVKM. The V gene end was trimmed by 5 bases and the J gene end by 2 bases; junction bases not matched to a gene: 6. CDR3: CASSPGDRVQETQYF. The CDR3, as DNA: TGTGCCAGCAGTCCCGGGGACAGGGTACAAGAGACCCAGTACTTC.

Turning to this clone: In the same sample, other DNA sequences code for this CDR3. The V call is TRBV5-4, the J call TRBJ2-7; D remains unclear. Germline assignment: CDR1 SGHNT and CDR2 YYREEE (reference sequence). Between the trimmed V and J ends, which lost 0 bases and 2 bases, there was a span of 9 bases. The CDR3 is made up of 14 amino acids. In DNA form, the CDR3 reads TGTGCCAGCAGCTTGGAAGCGTCAACCTACGAGCAGTACTTC. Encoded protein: CASSLEASTYEQYF.

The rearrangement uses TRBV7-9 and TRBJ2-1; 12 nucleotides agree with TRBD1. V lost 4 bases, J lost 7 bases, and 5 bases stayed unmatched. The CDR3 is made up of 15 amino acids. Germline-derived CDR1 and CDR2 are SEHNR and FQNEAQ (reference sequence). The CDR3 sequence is CASSSGTGGMNEQFF. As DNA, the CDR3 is TGTGCCAGCAGCTCCGGGACAGGGGGCATGAATGAGCAGTTCTTC.

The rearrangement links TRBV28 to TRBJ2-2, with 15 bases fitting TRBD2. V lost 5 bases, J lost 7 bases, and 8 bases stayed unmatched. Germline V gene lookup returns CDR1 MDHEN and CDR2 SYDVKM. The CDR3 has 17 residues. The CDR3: CASSPGTSGRLIGELFF. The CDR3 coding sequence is TGTGCCAGCAGTCCCGGGACTAGCGGGAGGTTAATCGGGGAGCTGTTTTTT.